This T cell receptor (beta chain) is drawn from a study of PD-1 blockade in classical Hodgkin lymphoma. To note about this clone: What it binds is unknown.

All the patients suffered relapse after autologous stem cell transplantation, and brentuximab vedotin exposure differed. Produced via immunoSEQ multiplex PCR; TCRdb's table is partial and in-frame only. The sample comprises 40,000 to 65,000 clones, approximately 84% of which are singletons, and 15% to 20% rests with the top ten. The CDR3 runs 14 residues. Trimming removed 5 bases at V and 4 bases at J, with 12 bases between. In germline, CDR1 is SGHAT, CDR2 FQNNGV. Study-wide results and caveats: Lower baseline TCR diversity marked trial partial responders and progressors.

This TCR was recovered from a human donor with classical Hodgkin lymphoma. The sample in question was peripheral blood mononuclear cells (PBMCs), obtained at baseline. This chain joins TRBV11-2 and TRBJ1-5, with TRBD1 as a possible D gene (6 bases). The CDR3 sequence is CASSLGRGNQPQHF. As DNA, the CDR3 is TGTGCCAGCAGCCTTGGCAGGGGAAATCAGCCCCAGCATTTT.